The present T cell receptor beta chain was sequenced within a study of cytomegalovirus exposure and HLA in healthy donors. As to this clone: The antigen is unknown.

Overall study results and limits: As a later analysis showed, several of the most significant clusters appeared to be linked to common viral pathogens. Later analysis demonstrated an association between a missense DCLRE1C variant and TCR beta V- and J-gene trimming. Earlier results showed most TCR beta V segments being productive about 87% or about 30% of the time.

Primers: 60 Vbeta forward and 13 Jbeta reverse. Profiled with immunoSEQ multiplex PCR; TCRdb holds only in-frame clones, not every one. The sample includes 90,000 or so clones, 70% to 85% seen only once; the top ten take 3.8%. V shed 4 bases, J shed 2 bases, and the junction held 4 bases outside the gene matches. CDR3 size: 15 residues. Germline V gene lookup returns CDR1 MDHEN and CDR2 SYDVKM. What was sequenced was PBMCs. The V gene is TRBV28, the J gene TRBJ2-3, with 9 bases lining up with TRBD2. This sequence was found in a man in his fifties in good health and CMV-seronegative. This chain's CDR3 is CASSYPGLATDTQYF. In nucleotides, the CDR3 is TGTGCCAGCAGTTACCCGGGACTAGCCACAGATACGCAGTATTTT.